Below, 20 T cell receptor beta chains from the same sample are listed, as sequenced in a study of beta chain features in type 1 diabetes. Of the isolated RNA, all was reverse transcribed, and so the sequenced material was expressed TCRB transcripts. The protocol was immunoSEQ multiplex PCR, while the TCRdb copy is restricted to in-frame clones and leaves out a portion. The sample records some 150,000 clones, about 9.7% being singletons. The sequenced material came from central memory CD4+ T cells from blood. These receptor sequences come from a woman aged 35 to 49 in good health.

Only a few counts were recorded for this clone. The chain recombines TRBV27 with TRBJ2-7; the match to TRBD2 covers 10 bases. The V segment lost 3 bases and the J segment 4 bases; nucleotides outside the gene matches: 6. The germline gives CDR1 MNHEY, CDR2 SMNVEV (reference sequence). This CDR3 region has 15 residues. CDR3 amino acids: CASSFTTSGAYEQYF. Written as DNA, the CDR3 is TGTGCCAGCAGTTTTACAACTAGCGGGGCGTACGAGCAGTACTTC.

The table lists this clone with a few counts. The gene calls are TRBV14 and TRBJ1-2, with 10 positions matching TRBD1. V gave up 2 bases and J gave up 6 bases; unmatched junction bases: 6. The CDR3 sequence is 15 residues long. Germline CDR1 and CDR2: SGHDN and FVKESK. In DNA, the CDR3 is TGTGCCAGCAGCCAAAGACAGGGGGCTTTCGATGGCTACACCTTC. This codes for CASSQRQGAFDGYTF.

There are a few counts of this clone. One end of the junction does not line up with germline, which may come from a read error. J is TRBJ2-5 and V is TRBV7-7; TRBD2 matches 9 bases. CDR3 length: 17 residues. Germline V gene sequence: CDR1 SSHAT, CDR2 FNYEAQ (reference sequence). This CDR3 reads CASSLAIGTSSQETQYF. In DNA, the CDR3 is TGTGCTAGCAGCTTAGCGATCGGGACTAGCTCCCAAGAGACCCAGTACTTC.

This clone was recorded a few times. This chain connects TRBV27 to TRBJ1-6; 11 bases are shared with TRBD1. Trimming cost V 10 bases and J 11 bases; bases outside gene matches: 7. The CDR3 loop spans 13 amino acids. The germline CDR1 and CDR2 sequences are MNHEY and SMNVEV (reference sequence). As DNA, the CDR3 is TGTGCCACCTACGGGACAGGGGGGACACCCCTCCACTTT. Translating gives CATYGTGGTPLHF.

This clone was observed a few times. The CDR3 coding sequence is TGTGCCAGCAGATCTAGGTACACCTACGAGCAGTACTTC. Protein: CASRSRYTYEQYF. The V and J genes are TRBV2 and TRBJ2-7, with D unclear. With 6 bases removed from V and 2 bases from J, the gap between germline ends came to 11 bases. The length of the CDR3 is 13 residues. Germline CDR1 and CDR2: SNHLY and FYNNEI. The variable domain in full, with the rest retrieved from reference TRBV2 and TRBJ2-7, is EPEVTQTPSHQVTQMGQEVILRCVPISNHLYFYWYRQILGQKVEFLVSFYNNEISEKSEIFDDQFSVERPDGSNFTLKIRSTKLEDSAMYFCASRSRYTYEQYFGPGTRLTVT.

This clone came up many times. This rearrangement joins TRBV5-1 to TRBJ2-5; the D gene is possibly TRBD2 (6 bases). V was trimmed by 7 bases and J by 2 bases, leaving 12 bases between them. CDR3 length: 13 residues. The germline CDR1 and CDR2 sequences are SGHRS and YFSETQ. The CDR3 DNA reads as TGCGCCAGCGCCCGGGACTTGCAAGAGACCCAGTACTTC. Encoded protein: CASARDLQETQYF.

This chain joins TRBV13 and TRBJ2-2; possible D gene TRBD1, 5 bases. In germline, CDR1 is PRHDT, CDR2 FYEKMQ (reference sequence). V shed 5 bases and J shed 0 bases, with 16 bases lying between them. The CDR3 has 17 amino acids. CDR3 in amino acids: CASSPPAGISNTGELFF. The CDR3, as DNA: TGTGCCAGCAGCCCCCCCGCAGGGATATCGAACACCGGGGAGCTGTTTTTT.

This clone was detected a few times. The rearrangement links TRBV2 to TRBJ2-7; TRBD1 matches 9 bases. The V and J ends lost 5 bases and 3 bases, in that order; junction bases with no gene match: 2. CDR1 and CDR2 from the germline V gene are SNHLY and FYNNEI. The CDR3 covers 13 residues. CDR3 residues: CASSSTGGYEQYF. The CDR3 nucleotides are TGTGCCAGCAGTTCGACAGGGGGCTACGAGCAGTACTTC. The full variable domain, in which reference TRBV2 and TRBJ2-7 provide the parts outside the CDR3, is EPEVTQTPSHQVTQMGQEVILRCVPISNHLYFYWYRQILGQKVEFLVSFYNNEISEKSEIFDDQFSVERPDGSNFTLKIRSTKLEDSAMYFCASSSTGGYEQYFGPGTRLTVT.

This chain connects TRBV11-2 to TRBJ2-7, with a weak D call TRBD2 (7 bases). The length of the CDR3 is 15 residues. Deletions cut 7 bases from V and 6 bases from J, with 22 bases between. The germline gives CDR1 SGHAT, CDR2 FQNNGV. CDR3 region: CASTSTYGGGGEQYF. CDR3 DNA: TGTGCCAGCACCTCCACGTACGGGGGAGGGGGCGAGCAGTACTTC.

This clone has a handful of counts. The junction differs from germline at one of its ends, possibly a read error. The V gene is TRBV7-9, the J gene TRBJ2-7, with TRBD1 matching 11 bases. CDR3 length: 12 residues. The germline gives CDR1 SEHNR, CDR2 FQNEAQ (reference sequence). Here the CDR3 DNA reads TGTGCCAGCAGCTTAGAAGGGGACAGGGGGGACTTC. This translates into CASSLEGDRGDF.

The table lists this clone with a few counts. The V call is TRBV6-1, the J call TRBJ2-7, with 7 bases fitting TRBD1. The CDR3 totals 13 residues. Germline V CDR1 and CDR2: MNHNS, SASEGT. The ends lost 7 bases at V and 1 base at J; junction bases unmatched: 4. The CDR3 DNA reads as TGTGCCAGCAAGAAGGGACAGTCCTACGAGCAGTACTTC. Its translation: CASKKGQSYEQYF.

This clone was seen a few times. The rearrangement links TRBV6-1 to TRBJ1-2; 10 bases agree with TRBD1. The CDR3 has 14 amino acids. V gave up 5 bases and J gave up 4 bases; unmatched junction bases: 4. The V gene's germline CDR1 is MNHNS and CDR2 SASEGT. CDR3 protein: CASSRDRGGYGYTF. CDR3 nucleotide sequence: TGTGCCAGCAGTCGGGACAGGGGAGGCTATGGCTACACCTTC.

This clone was seen more than once but under ten times. The chain uses TRBV5-1 and TRBJ1-4, with a weak D call TRBD1 (6 bases). The V end lost 5 bases, the J end lost 1 base, and 12 bases lay between the germline ends. CDR3 length equals 15 residues. Looked up from germline, CDR1 is SGHRS and CDR2 is YFSETQ. The CDR3 protein is CASRKTGKTNEKLFF. CDR3 coding DNA: TGCGCCAGCAGAAAAACAGGGAAAACTAATGAAAAACTGTTTTTT.

This clone was picked up a small number of times. The rearrangement joins TRBV7-2 to TRBJ1-1; weak D call: TRBD1 (5 bases). This CDR3 is built from 14 residues. Trimming took 1 base from V and 3 from J, leaving 9 bases between them. Germline lookup yields CDR1 SGHTA and CDR2 FQGNSA. The CDR3 DNA sequence: TGTGCCAGCAGCTTAGGGGGGGGTTACACTGAAGCTTTCTTT. Translating it yields CASSLGGGYTEAFF.

There are a few counts of this clone. The chain uses TRBV5-1 and TRBJ2-3; D is uncertain. Germline V gene lookup returns CDR1 SGHRS and CDR2 YFSETQ. The CDR3 runs to 15 residues. Trimming pared 1 base from V and 0 bases from J, leaving 9 bases between. This CDR3 reads CASSLNTFSTDTQYF. The CDR3 DNA reads TGCGCCAGCAGCTTGAATACTTTCAGCACAGATACGCAGTATTTT.

The chain is built from TRBV18 and TRBJ1-1; 7 bases are shared with TRBD1. V trimming: 6 bases; J trimming: 0 bases; junction bases outside the gene matches: 7. CDR1 is KGHSH and CDR2 is LQKENI in the germline V gene. This CDR3 spans 15 amino acids. The CDR3 reads CASSVKGGMNTEAFF. The DNA of the CDR3 is TGTGCCAGCTCGGTAAAAGGGGGCATGAACACTGAAGCTTTCTTT.

This clone was seen a few times. The gene calls are TRBV7-2 and TRBJ2-7; TRBD2 agrees at 8 bases. Germline CDR1 reads SGHTA; CDR2 reads FQGNSA. With V trimmed by 1 base and J by 4 bases, 6 bases remained unmatched. The CDR3 runs 15 residues. This CDR3 reads CASSLGAGGVYEQYF. The CDR3 DNA sequence: TGTGCCAGCAGCTTAGGGGCGGGGGGTGTATACGAGCAGTACTTC.

The J gene is TRBJ1-6, the V gene TRBV6-4; the D is unclear. CDR3 size: 14 residues. Trimming removed 5 bases from V and 6 bases from J, with 11 bases in between. The germline CDR1 and CDR2 sequences are MRHNA and SNTAGT. CDR3 in DNA: TGTGCCAGCAGTAGATCCCCCGGTAATTCACCCCTCCACTTT. The encoded protein is CASSRSPGNSPLHF.

V usage is TRBV2 and J usage is TRBJ2-7, with TRBD1 matching over 9 bases. Germline CDR1 is SNHLY and CDR2 is FYNNEI. This CDR3 contains 15 residues. The J segment lost 2 bases and the V segment lost 7 bases, leaving 9 bases of the junction unmatched. In DNA form, the CDR3 reads TGTGCCAGCAAAATCACCGGGACAGGGACCTACGAGCAGTACTTC. Its translation: CASKITGTGTYEQYF.

J is TRBJ2-1 and V is TRBV4-1, with 10 bases lining up with TRBD1. The CDR3 has 16 residues. Looked up from germline, CDR1 is MGHRA and CDR2 is YSYEKL. V lost 4 bases, J lost 7 bases, and 10 bases stayed unmatched. Here the CDR3 reads CASSLSGAGQGNEQFF. The CDR3 DNA is TGCGCCAGCAGCCTCTCGGGGGCGGGACAGGGGAATGAGCAGTTCTTC.